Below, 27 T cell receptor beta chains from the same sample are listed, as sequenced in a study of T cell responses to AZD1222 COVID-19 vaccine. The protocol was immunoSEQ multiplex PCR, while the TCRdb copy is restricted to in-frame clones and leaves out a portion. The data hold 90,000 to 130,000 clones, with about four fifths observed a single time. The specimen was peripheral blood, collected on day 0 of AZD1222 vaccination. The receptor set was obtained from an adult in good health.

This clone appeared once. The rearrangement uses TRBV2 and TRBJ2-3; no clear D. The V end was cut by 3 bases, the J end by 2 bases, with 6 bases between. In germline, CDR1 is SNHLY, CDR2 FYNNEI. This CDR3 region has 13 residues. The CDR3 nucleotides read TGTGCCAGCAGTGATATGGACACAGATACGCAGTATTTT. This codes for CASSDMDTDTQYF.

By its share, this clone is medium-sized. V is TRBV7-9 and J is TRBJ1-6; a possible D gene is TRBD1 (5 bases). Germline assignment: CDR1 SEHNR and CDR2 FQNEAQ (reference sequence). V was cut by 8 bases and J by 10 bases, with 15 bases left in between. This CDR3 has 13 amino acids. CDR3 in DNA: TGTGCCAGCGGATCCGGGACGTTGTCACCCCTCCACTTT. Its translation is CASGSGTLSPLHF.

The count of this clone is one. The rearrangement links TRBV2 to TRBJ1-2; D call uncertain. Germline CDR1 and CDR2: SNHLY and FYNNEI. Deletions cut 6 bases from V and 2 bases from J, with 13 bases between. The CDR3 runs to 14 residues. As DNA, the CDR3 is TGTGCCAGCAGGGCCCTAACTCAGAACTATGGCTACACCTTC. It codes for CASRALTQNYGYTF.

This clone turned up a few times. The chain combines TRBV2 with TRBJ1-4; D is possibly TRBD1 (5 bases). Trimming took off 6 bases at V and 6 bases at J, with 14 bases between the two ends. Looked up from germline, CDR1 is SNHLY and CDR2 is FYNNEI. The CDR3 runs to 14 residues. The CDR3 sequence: CASRQDTSDEKLFF. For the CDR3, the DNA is TGTGCCAGCAGGCAGGACACCTCTGATGAAAAACTGTTTTTT.

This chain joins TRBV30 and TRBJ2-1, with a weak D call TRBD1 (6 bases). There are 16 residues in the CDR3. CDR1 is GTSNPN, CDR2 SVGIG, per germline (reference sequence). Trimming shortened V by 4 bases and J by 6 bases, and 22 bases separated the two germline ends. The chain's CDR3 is CAWIDPGTWLPNEQFF. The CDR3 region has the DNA TGTGCCTGGATTGATCCCGGGACATGGCTGCCCAATGAGCAGTTCTTC.

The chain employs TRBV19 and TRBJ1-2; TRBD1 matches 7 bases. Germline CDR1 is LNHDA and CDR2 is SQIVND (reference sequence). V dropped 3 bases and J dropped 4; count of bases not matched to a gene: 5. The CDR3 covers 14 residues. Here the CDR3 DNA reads TGTGCCAGTAGTATTCCAGACAGGGTCTATGGCTACACCTTC. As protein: CASSIPDRVYGYTF.

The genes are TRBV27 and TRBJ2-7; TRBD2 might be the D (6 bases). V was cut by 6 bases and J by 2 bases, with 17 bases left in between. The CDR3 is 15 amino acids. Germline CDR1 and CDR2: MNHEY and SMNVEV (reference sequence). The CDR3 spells CASSRGGGAAYEQYF. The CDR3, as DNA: TGTGCCAGCAGCCGTGGTGGAGGGGCTGCCTACGAGCAGTACTTC.

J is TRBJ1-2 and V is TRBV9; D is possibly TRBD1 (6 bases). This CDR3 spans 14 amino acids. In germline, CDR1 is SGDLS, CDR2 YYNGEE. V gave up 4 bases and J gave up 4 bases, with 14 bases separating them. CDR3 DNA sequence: TGTGCCAGCAGCCCCCGGACAGCCAGCTATGGCTACACCTTC. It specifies CASSPRTASYGYTF.

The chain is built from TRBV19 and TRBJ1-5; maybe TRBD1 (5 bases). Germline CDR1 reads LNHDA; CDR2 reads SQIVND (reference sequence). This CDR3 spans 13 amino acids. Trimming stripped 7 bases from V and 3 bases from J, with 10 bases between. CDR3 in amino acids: CASMRGTNQPQHF. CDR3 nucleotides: TGTGCCAGTATGAGGGGCACCAATCAGCCCCAGCATTTT.

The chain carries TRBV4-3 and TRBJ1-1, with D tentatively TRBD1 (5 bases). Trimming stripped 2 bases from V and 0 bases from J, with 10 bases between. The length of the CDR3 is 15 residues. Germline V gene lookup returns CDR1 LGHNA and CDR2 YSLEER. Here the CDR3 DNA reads TGCGCCAGCAGCCAACTGGGACGGATGAACACTGAAGCTTTCTTT. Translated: CASSQLGRMNTEAFF.

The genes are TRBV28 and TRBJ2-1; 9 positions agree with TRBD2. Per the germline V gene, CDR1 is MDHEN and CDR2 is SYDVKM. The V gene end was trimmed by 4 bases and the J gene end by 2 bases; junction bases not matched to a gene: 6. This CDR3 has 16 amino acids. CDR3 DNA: TGTGCCAGCAGTTCCGGTAGCGGGGGCCCCTACAATGAGCAGTTCTTC. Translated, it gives CASSSGSGGPYNEQFF. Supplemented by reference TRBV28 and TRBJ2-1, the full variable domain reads DVKVTQSSRYLVKRTGEKVFLECVQDMDHENMFWYRQDPGLGLRLIYFSYDVKMKEKGDIPEGYSVSREKKERFSLILESASTNQTSMYLCASSSGSGGPYNEQFFGPGTRLTVL.

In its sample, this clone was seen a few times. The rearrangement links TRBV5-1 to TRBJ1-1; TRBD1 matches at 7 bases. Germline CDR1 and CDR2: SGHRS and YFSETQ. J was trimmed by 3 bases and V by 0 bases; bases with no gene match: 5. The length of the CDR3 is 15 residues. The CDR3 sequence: CASSLEYRGYTEAFF. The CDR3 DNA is TGCGCCAGCAGCTTGGAATACAGGGGTTACACTGAAGCTTTCTTT.

The CDR3 region is CASSPWGQPQHF. CDR3 in DNA: TGTGCCAGCAGCCCTTGGGGACAGCCCCAGCATTTT. The chain has TRBV7-8 and TRBJ1-5; D remains ambiguous. Germline V gives CDR1 SGHVS, CDR2 FQNEAQ. This CDR3 comprises 12 residues. V was cut by 5 bases and J by 7 bases, with 9 bases left in between.

The CDR3 protein is CASSQDSGGAGEQYF. The DNA of the CDR3 is TGCGCCAGCAGCCAAGATTCAGGGGGCGCGGGCGAGCAGTACTTC. The J gene is TRBJ2-7, the V gene TRBV4-1, with 8 bases fitting TRBD1. The J segment lost 6 bases and the V segment lost 0 bases, leaving 7 bases of the junction unmatched. There are 15 residues in the CDR3. CDR1 is MGHRA, CDR2 YSYEKL, per germline.

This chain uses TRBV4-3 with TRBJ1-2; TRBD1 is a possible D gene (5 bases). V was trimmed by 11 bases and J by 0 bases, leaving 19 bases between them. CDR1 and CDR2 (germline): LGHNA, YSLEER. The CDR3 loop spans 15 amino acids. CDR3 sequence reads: CASRLSMGANYGYTF. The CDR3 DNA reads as TGCGCCTCACGATTATCCATGGGGGCTAACTATGGCTACACCTTC.

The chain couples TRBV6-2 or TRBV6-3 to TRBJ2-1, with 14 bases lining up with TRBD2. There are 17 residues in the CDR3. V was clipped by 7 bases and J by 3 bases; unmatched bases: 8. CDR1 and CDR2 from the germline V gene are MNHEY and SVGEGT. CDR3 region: CASIPGLAGVGYNEQFF. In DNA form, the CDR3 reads TGTGCCAGCATCCCGGGACTAGCGGGAGTGGGCTACAATGAGCAGTTCTTC.

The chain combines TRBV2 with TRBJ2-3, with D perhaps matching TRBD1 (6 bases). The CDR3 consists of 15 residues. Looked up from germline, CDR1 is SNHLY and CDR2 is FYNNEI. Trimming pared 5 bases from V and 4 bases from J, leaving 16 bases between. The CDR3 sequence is CASSRQVTSPDTQYF. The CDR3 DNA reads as TGTGCCAGCAGTAGACAGGTCACAAGCCCAGATACGCAGTATTTT.

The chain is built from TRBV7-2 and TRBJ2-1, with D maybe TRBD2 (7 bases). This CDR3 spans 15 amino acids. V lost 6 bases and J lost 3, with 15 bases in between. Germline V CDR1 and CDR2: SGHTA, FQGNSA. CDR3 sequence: CASRGGGTIYNEQFF. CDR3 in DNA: TGTGCCAGCAGGGGAGGGGGGACCATCTACAATGAGCAGTTCTTC.

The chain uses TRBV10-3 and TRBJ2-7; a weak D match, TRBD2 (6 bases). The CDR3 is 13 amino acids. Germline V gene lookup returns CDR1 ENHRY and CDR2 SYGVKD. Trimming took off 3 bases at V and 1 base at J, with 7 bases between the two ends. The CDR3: CAISEGGSYEQYF. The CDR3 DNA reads TGTGCCATCAGTGAAGGAGGGTCCTACGAGCAGTACTTC.

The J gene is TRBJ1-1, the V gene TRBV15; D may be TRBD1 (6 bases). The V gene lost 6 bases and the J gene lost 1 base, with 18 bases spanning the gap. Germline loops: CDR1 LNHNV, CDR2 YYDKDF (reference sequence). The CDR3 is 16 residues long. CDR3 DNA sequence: TGTGCCACCAGGTCGACCCAGGGGCGTCCGAACACTGAAGCTTTCTTT. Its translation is CATRSTQGRPNTEAFF.

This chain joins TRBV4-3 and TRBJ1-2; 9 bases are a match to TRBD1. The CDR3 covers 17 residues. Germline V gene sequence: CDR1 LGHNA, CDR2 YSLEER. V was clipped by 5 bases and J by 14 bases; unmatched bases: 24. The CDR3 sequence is CASSTNVGQGLGMAKTF. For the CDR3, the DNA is TGCGCCAGCAGCACCAACGTGGGACAGGGACTGGGGATGGCTAAAACCTTC.

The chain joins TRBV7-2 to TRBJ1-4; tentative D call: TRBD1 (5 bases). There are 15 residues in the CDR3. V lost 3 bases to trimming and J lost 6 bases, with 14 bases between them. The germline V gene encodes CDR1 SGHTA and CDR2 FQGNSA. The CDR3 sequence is CASSLMGTRDEKLFF. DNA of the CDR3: TGTGCCAGCAGCTTGATGGGGACTCGGGATGAAAAACTGTTTTTT.

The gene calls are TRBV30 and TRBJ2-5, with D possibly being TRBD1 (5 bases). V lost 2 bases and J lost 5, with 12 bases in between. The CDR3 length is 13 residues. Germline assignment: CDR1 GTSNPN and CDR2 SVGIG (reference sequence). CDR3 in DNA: TGTGCCTGGAGTAAAAGGGGCCGGGAGACCCAGTACTTC. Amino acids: CAWSKRGRETQYF.

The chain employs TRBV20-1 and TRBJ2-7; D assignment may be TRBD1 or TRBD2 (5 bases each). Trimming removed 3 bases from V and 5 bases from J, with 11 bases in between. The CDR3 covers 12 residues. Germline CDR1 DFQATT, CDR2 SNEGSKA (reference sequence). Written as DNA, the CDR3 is TGCAGTGCTAGTGGTCCGGGACACGAGCAGTACTTC. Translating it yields CSASGPGHEQYF.

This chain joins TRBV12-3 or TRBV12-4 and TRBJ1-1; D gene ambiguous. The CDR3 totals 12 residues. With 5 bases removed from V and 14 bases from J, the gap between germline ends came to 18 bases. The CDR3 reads CASSPTRKSPFF. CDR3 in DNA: TGTGCCAGCAGTCCTACGAGGAAGTCGCCCTTCTTT.

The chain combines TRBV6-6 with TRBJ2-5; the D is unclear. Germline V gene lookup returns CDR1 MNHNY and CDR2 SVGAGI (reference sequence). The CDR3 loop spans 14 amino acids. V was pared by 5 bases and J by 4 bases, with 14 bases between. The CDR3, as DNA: TGTGCCAGCAGTCCGACCTCGCCCGGAGAGACCCAGTACTTC. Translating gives CASSPTSPGETQYF.

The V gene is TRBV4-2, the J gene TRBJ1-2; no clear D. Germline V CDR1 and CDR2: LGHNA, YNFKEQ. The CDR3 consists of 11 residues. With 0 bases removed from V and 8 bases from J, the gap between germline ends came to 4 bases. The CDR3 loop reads CASSQDGGYTF. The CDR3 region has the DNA TGTGCCAGCAGCCAAGACGGGGGCTACACCTTC.